Following are 10 T cell receptor beta chains from one sample sequenced in a study of T cell changes during pregnancy in multiple sclerosis. Measured with immunoSEQ multiplex PCR; TCRdb has only the in-frame clones, and not every one. The sample has fewer than 85,000 clones, about 93% seen once; the top ten hold just over 2.5%. The specimen comprised peripheral blood, sampled after pregnancy. Source of these receptors: a female donor in good health, enrolled as a control in a pregnancy study.

This sequence joins TRBV7-9 and TRBJ1-3; no definite D call. V shed 5 bases and J shed 0 bases, with 11 bases lying between them. Germline V CDR1 and CDR2: SEHNR, FQNEAQ (reference sequence). The CDR3 contains 15 residues. The CDR3 DNA reads as TGTGCCAGCAGCCCGAACCCTAGCTCTGGAAACACCATATATTTT. Protein: CASSPNPSSGNTIYF.

The chain employs TRBV29-1 and TRBJ2-7, with 9 nucleotides matching TRBD2. This CDR3 is built from 15 residues. Germline V lookup: CDR1 SQVTM, CDR2 ANQGSEA. V shed 6 bases and J 7 bases; nucleotides not matched to a gene: 16. DNA of the CDR3: TGCAGCGTCGCAGGGGGTCTAGCGGGAAACGGGGAGCAGTACTTC. Translation gives CSVAGGLAGNGEQYF.

V and J are TRBV7-2 and TRBJ2-5; TRBD2 is a possible D gene (5 bases). This CDR3 has 14 residues. Trimming left V 4 bases short and J 1 base short, with 10 bases between. Germline V gene lookup returns CDR1 SGHTA and CDR2 FQGNSA. This CDR3 reads CASSSGRGQETQYF. For the CDR3, the DNA is TGTGCCAGCAGCTCAGGTCGGGGCCAAGAGACCCAGTACTTC.

A note on this clone: Sequence at one end of the junction differs from germline and may be a read error. The chain employs TRBV18 and TRBJ2-7; the D gene is possibly TRBD2 (6 bases). In germline, CDR1 is KGHSH, CDR2 LQKENI. This CDR3 region has 14 residues. The CDR3 DNA reads as TGTGCCAGCTCACCTTCGGGGGAAGTGACCCTTACAAACTTC. Residues: CASSPSGEVTLTNF.

The chain joins TRBV5-1 to TRBJ1-2; 9 bases are shared with TRBD1. V trimming: 3 bases; J trimming: 6 bases; junction bases outside the gene matches: 6. The CDR3 runs to 14 residues. Per germline, CDR1 SGHRS and CDR2 YFSETQ. The CDR3 loop is CASSSGRQGDGYTF. CDR3 nucleotides: TGCGCCAGCAGCTCTGGGAGACAGGGGGATGGCTACACCTTC.

This sequence joins TRBV5-1 and TRBJ2-5; tentative D call: TRBD1 (5 bases). CDR3 length: 15 amino acids. The ends were cut back, 1 base at V and 7 bases at J, with 17 bases in the middle. The germline CDR1 and CDR2 sequences are SGHRS and YFSETQ. The CDR3 sequence: CASSLRGSEAGTQYF. The CDR3, as DNA: TGCGCCAGCAGCTTGAGGGGTTCCGAGGCAGGGACCCAGTACTTC.

The chain uses TRBV11-2 and TRBJ2-3, with 7 bases fitting TRBD2. Germline V gene sequence: CDR1 SGHAT, CDR2 FQNNGV. V lost 5 bases and J lost 6; bases outside the gene matches: 17. The CDR3 length is 17 residues. The CDR3 sequence is CASSLTSSGVPRDTQYF. Here the CDR3 DNA reads TGTGCCAGCAGCCTAACGTCAAGCGGGGTCCCCCGGGATACGCAGTATTTT.

The chain carries TRBV30 and TRBJ1-1; D unclear. The CDR3 loop spans 14 amino acids. V was trimmed by 2 bases and J by 3 bases, leaving 13 bases between them. Per the germline V gene, CDR1 is GTSNPN and CDR2 is SVGIG (reference sequence). For the CDR3, the DNA is TGTGCCTGGAGTCCGATCCGCAGTTACACTGAAGCTTTCTTT. It translates to CAWSPIRSYTEAFF.

The rearrangement uses TRBV30 and TRBJ2-3, with D perhaps TRBD2 (5 bases). The V gene's germline CDR1 is GTSNPN and CDR2 SVGIG (reference sequence). This CDR3 is 14 amino acids long. Trimming left V 0 bases short and J 2 bases short, with 9 bases between. The CDR3 protein is CAWSVTGFTDTQYF. CDR3 nucleotide sequence: TGTGCCTGGAGTGTAACGGGATTCACAGATACGCAGTATTTT. Full variable domain (rest looked up from reference TRBV30 and TRBJ2-3): SQTIHQWPATLVQPVGSPLSLECTVEGTSNPNLYWYRQAAGRGLQLLFYSVGIGQISSEVPQNLSASRPQDRQFILSSKKLLLSDSGFYLCAWSVTGFTDTQYFGPGTRLTVL.

This clone was detected once. V and J are TRBV5-1 and TRBJ2-3, with TRBD2 as a possible D gene (5 bases). Germline V gene sequence: CDR1 SGHRS, CDR2 YFSETQ. The ends were cut back, 2 bases at V and 2 bases at J, with 15 bases in the middle. This CDR3 has 16 residues. CDR3 DNA: TGCGCCAGCAGCTTCCGTCCCGGGGAGACCACAGATACGCAGTATTTT. As protein: CASSFRPGETTDTQYF.